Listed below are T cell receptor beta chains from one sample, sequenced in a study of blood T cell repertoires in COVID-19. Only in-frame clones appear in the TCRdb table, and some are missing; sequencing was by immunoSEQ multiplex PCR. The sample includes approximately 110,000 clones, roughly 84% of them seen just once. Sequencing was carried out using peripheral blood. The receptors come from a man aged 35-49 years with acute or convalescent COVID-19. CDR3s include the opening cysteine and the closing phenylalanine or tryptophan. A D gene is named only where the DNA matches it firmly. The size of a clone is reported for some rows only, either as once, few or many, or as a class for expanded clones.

CASSYRGQGAYGYTF	TGTGCCAGCAGTTACCGCGGACAGGGAGCCTATGGCTACACCTTC	TRBV6-5	TRBJ1-2	.	TRBD1
CASTSGVYEQYF	TGTGCCAGCACTAGTGGTGTTTACGAGCAGTACTTC	TRBV28	TRBJ2-7	.	.
CASSPAQTGFQETQYF	TGTGCCAGCTCACCAGCCCAAACAGGTTTCCAAGAGACCCAGTACTTC	TRBV18	TRBJ2-5	.	.
CASSLGRGGPYEQYF	TGTGCCAGCAGCTTGGGGAGGGGCGGTCCCTACGAGCAGTACTTC	TRBV5-4	TRBJ2-7	once	.
CASSALLTSGGDYNEQFF	TGTGCCAGCAGCGCCCTACTGACTAGCGGGGGGGATTACAATGAGCAGTTCTTC	TRBV9	TRBJ2-1	.	TRBD2
CASSFRQGLMNTEAFF	TGTGCCAGCAGCTTCCGACAGGGACTCATGAACACTGAAGCTTTCTTT	TRBV14	TRBJ1-1	.	TRBD1
CASTRTGGGGGYTF	TGCGCCAGCACCCGGACAGGGGGCGGGGGTGGCTACACCTTC	TRBV10-1	TRBJ1-2	.	TRBD1
CASSFGGGGYNEQFF	TGTGCCAGCAGTTTTGGAGGGGGCGGCTACAATGAGCAGTTCTTC	TRBV28	TRBJ2-1	.	.
CASSGLAATDTQYF	TGTGCCAGCAGTGGACTAGCAGCGACAGATACGCAGTATTTT	TRBV2	TRBJ2-3	.	TRBD2
CASSPDSSGNTIYF	TGTGCCAGCAGCCCGGACAGTTCTGGAAACACCATATATTTT	TRBV11-2	TRBJ1-3	.	.
CASSQGLAGGDYNEQFF	TGTGCCAGCAGCCAAGGACTAGCGGGGGGGGACTACAATGAGCAGTTCTTC	TRBV4-2	TRBJ2-1	.	TRBD2
CASSSTGAVYGYTF	TGTGCCAGTAGTTCCACAGGGGCGGTCTATGGCTACACCTTC	TRBV19	TRBJ1-2	once	TRBD1
CASSETLGSPLHF	TGCGCCAGCAGTGAAACCCTTGGCTCACCCCTCCACTTT	TRBV10-2	TRBJ1-6	.	.
CASSPPNGGNTEAFF	TGTGCCAGCTCACCCCCTAACGGGGGTAACACTGAAGCTTTCTTT	TRBV18	TRBJ1-1	few	.
CASSEADSYEQYF	TGTGCCAGCTCTGAAGCGGACTCCTACGAGCAGTACTTC	TRBV18	TRBJ2-7	.	.
CASSELAGGPGELFF	TGTGCCAGCAGTGAACTAGCGGGGGGGCCCGGGGAGCTGTTTTTT	TRBV6-1	TRBJ2-2	few	TRBD2
CASSSTGGRFF	TGTGCCAGCAGCTCGACCGGAGGACGGTTCTTC	TRBV7-8	TRBJ2-1	.	.